The clone carrying this T cell receptor (beta chain) has ten or more counts. The source material, RNA transcripts, was used to amplify TCR beta CDR3 regions. HTBI primers were used for first-round RT-PCR of the TCR CDR3. A single record per CDR3 protein comes from TCRdb applying MiXCR to the multiplex PCR reads. This repertoire shows approximately 610,000 distinct CDR3 sequences, approximately 14% found once; its top ten account for about 4.5%. This entry comes from a study of T cells in Graves' hyperthyroidism and ophthalmopathy. There are 13 residues in the CDR3. The ends were cut back, 0 bases at V and 3 bases at J, with 6 bases in the middle. Germline V gene sequence: CDR1 MNHEY, CDR2 SMNVEV (reference sequence).

Sequencing was done on a sample of blood. The rearrangement joins TRBV27 to TRBJ2-7, with D unresolved. The TCR was taken from a woman aged 40 to 50 with Graves' ophthalmopathy. CDR3 loop: CASSLSTFYEQYF. The CDR3 region has the DNA TGTGCCAGCAGTTTATCGACCTTCTACGAGCAGTACTTC.